This T cell receptor (beta chain) was sequenced during a study of OX40 agonist ivuxolimab in advanced cancers. CDR1 is SEHNR, CDR2 FQNEAQ, per germline (reference sequence). The CDR3 is 12 amino acids. Trimming pared 1 base from V and 5 bases from J, leaving 5 bases between. Baseline was the first blood sampling point, followed by cycle 4 day 1 and cycle 7 day 1. Regarding the study as a whole: Partial responders at 0.1-3.0 mg/kg had among the lowest clonal expansion.

Turning to this clone: Its target is not known.

Produced via immunoSEQ multiplex PCR; TCRdb's table is partial and in-frame only. The table shows about 92,000 clones, with under 85% occurring only once. V gene TRBV7-9 combines with J gene TRBJ1-1; D ambiguous. The starting material was CD4+ or CD8+ T cells sorted from blood, obtained in a trial of the OX40 agonist ivuxolimab. This receptor was identified in an adult with an advanced solid tumor such as melanoma, head and neck, liver or kidney cancer. The CDR3 DNA is TGTGCCAGCAGCTTAGATCGAACTGAAGCTTTCTTT. It specifies CASSLDRTEAFF. Full variable domain (rest looked up from reference TRBV7-9 and TRBJ1-1): DTGVSQNPRHKITKRGQNVTFRCDPISEHNRLYWYRQTLGQGPEFLTYFQNEAQLEKSRLLSDRFSAERPKGSFSTLEIQRTEQGDSAMYLCASSLDRTEAFFGQGTRLTVV.